A single sample is the source of the 15 T cell receptor beta chains below, sequenced in a study of cytomegalovirus exposure and HLA in healthy donors. This PCR relied on a set of 60 Vbeta primers and 13 Jbeta primers. Using immunoSEQ multiplex PCR, the repertoire was profiled, and TCRdb retains in-frame clones only, with some absent. Of tens of thousands of clones in the sample, approximately 81% were seen once. The sample comprised PBMCs. Every receptor here comes from a woman aged 25 to 39 in good health and CMV-seronegative.

This chain connects TRBV13 to TRBJ1-5; TRBD1 might be the D (5 bases). This CDR3 spans 16 amino acids. In germline, CDR1 is PRHDT, CDR2 FYEKMQ (reference sequence). Trimming stripped 0 bases from V and 0 bases from J, with 9 bases between. The CDR3 DNA is TGTGCCAGCAGCTTAGGAGGTAGGGGTAGCAATCAGCCCCAGCATTTT. Protein product: CASSLGGRGSNQPQHF.

This sequence joins TRBV5-1 and TRBJ1-6; tentative D call: TRBD1 (5 bases). The CDR3 spans 16 residues. V lost 0 bases to trimming and J lost 1 base, with 8 bases between them. Germline loops: CDR1 SGHRS, CDR2 YFSETQ. The CDR3 DNA sequence: TGCGCCAGCAGCTTGGTCGGGGGATCCTATAATTCACCCCTCCACTTT. Encoded protein: CASSLVGGSYNSPLHF.

The chain joins TRBV25-1 to TRBJ1-5, with D possibly being TRBD1 (6 bases). The CDR3 spans 16 residues. V was pared by 0 bases and J by 3 bases, with 12 bases between. Germline-derived CDR1 and CDR2 are MGHDK and SYGVNS. This chain's CDR3 is CASSEYQGTNNQPQHF. CDR3 bases: TGTGCCAGCAGTGAATACCAGGGGACTAACAATCAGCCCCAGCATTTT.

The chain employs TRBV4-3 and TRBJ1-2; 8 nucleotides match TRBD1. J lost 4 bases, V lost 2 bases, and 9 bases had no gene match. CDR1 LGHNA and CDR2 YSLEER come from the germline V gene. CDR3 length: 16 residues. The CDR3 region is CASSQTGQVLRYGYTF. Written as DNA, the CDR3 is TGCGCCAGCAGCCAAACGGGACAGGTACTACGCTATGGCTACACCTTC.

The chain has TRBV2 and TRBJ1-2; TRBD1 agrees at 9 bases. J gave up 8 bases and V 8 bases, and 12 bases lay outside the gene matches. The length of the CDR3 is 14 residues. Germline CDR1 reads SNHLY; CDR2 reads FYNNEI. This CDR3 is CASHGGTGSEGYTF. Written as DNA, the CDR3 is TGTGCCAGCCACGGTGGGACAGGGTCGGAGGGCTACACCTTC. Looking up the rest from reference TRBV2 and TRBJ1-2 gives the full variable domain: EPEVTQTPSHQVTQMGQEVILRCVPISNHLYFYWYRQILGQKVEFLVSFYNNEISEKSEIFDDQFSVERPDGSNFTLKIRSTKLEDSAMYFCASHGGTGSEGYTFGSGTRLTVV.

This clone has a single count. The chain recombines TRBV5-1 with TRBJ1-2; D is perhaps TRBD1 (5 bases). Germline CDR1 reads SGHRS; CDR2 reads YFSETQ. The CDR3 spans 14 residues. The V and J ends lost 7 bases and 2 bases respectively, with 15 bases between them. This CDR3 reads CASGGGTGNYGYTF. The DNA of the CDR3 is TGCGCCAGCGGAGGAGGGACGGGGAACTATGGCTACACCTTC.

The CDR3 spells CASSLASEPQHF. DNA for the CDR3: TGTGCCAGCAGCTTAGCGTCCGAGCCCCAGCATTTT. This chain uses TRBV7-2 with TRBJ1-5; D unclear. The CDR3 is made up of 12 amino acids. Trimming left V 0 bases short and J 8 bases short, with 5 bases between. Germline V gene lookup returns CDR1 SGHTA and CDR2 FQGNSA.

The V call is TRBV5-1, the J call TRBJ2-7; 9 nucleotides align to TRBD1. The CDR3 covers 14 residues. The V gene end was trimmed by 4 bases and the J gene end by 4 bases; junction bases not matched to a gene: 6. CDR1 is SGHRS and CDR2 is YFSETQ in the germline V gene. The CDR3, as DNA: TGCGCCAGCAGCCCGAGGGACAGGGCGTACGAGCAGTACTTC. This translates into CASSPRDRAYEQYF.

The V gene is TRBV2, the J gene TRBJ1-5; possibly TRBD1 for D (5 bases). CDR3 length equals 15 residues. V lost 3 bases to trimming and J lost 7 bases, with 16 bases between them. The V gene's germline CDR1 is SNHLY and CDR2 FYNNEI. Here the CDR3 DNA reads TGTGCCAGCAGTGATGCCAGGGAAGCAACACAGCCCCAGCATTTT. It yields the protein CASSDAREATQPQHF.

The genes are TRBV2 and TRBJ2-5, with D perhaps matching TRBD2 (6 bases). CDR3 length: 13 residues. V was cut by 5 bases and J by 6 bases, with 13 bases left in between. CDR1 SNHLY and CDR2 FYNNEI come from the germline V gene. The CDR3 DNA reads TGTGCCAGCAGTACCGGGGGTTGGAAGACCCAGTACTTC. Translation gives CASSTGGWKTQYF.

The V and J genes are TRBV28 and TRBJ2-1; D perhaps matches TRBD2 (6 bases). The CDR3 spans 18 residues. Trimming stripped 4 bases from V and 4 bases from J, with 23 bases between. In germline, CDR1 is MDHEN, CDR2 SYDVKM. The CDR3 spells CASSSEGRGVGWYNEQFF. The CDR3 DNA follows: TGTGCCAGCAGTTCCGAGGGGCGCGGGGTAGGGTGGTACAATGAGCAGTTCTTC.

The rearrangement links TRBV19 to TRBJ1-5; D is possibly TRBD1 (5 bases). Trimming left V 8 bases short and J 9 bases short, with 20 bases between. CDR3 length: 14 amino acids. Per the germline V gene, CDR1 is LNHDA and CDR2 is SQIVND (reference sequence). The CDR3 spells CASGGVLAFVPQHF. The CDR3 coding sequence is TGTGCCAGTGGGGGGGTCTTAGCGTTTGTGCCCCAGCATTTT.

The rearrangement uses TRBV10-2 and TRBJ1-1; D gene uncertain. This CDR3 is 17 amino acids long. V was shortened by 1 base and J by 0 bases, with 15 bases between the two germline ends. Per the germline V gene, CDR1 is WSHSY and CDR2 is SAAADI. The CDR3 here is CASSEWQSNTMNTEAFF. The CDR3 DNA is TGCGCCAGCAGTGAGTGGCAATCGAATACGATGAACACTGAAGCTTTCTTT.

The CDR3 loop is CASTTGTGASNQPQHF. The DNA of the CDR3 is TGTGCCAGCACTACCGGGACAGGGGCTTCCAATCAGCCCCAGCATTTT. The chain employs TRBV6-4 and TRBJ1-5; 10 nucleotides match TRBD1. The CDR3 covers 16 residues. CDR1 is MRHNA, CDR2 SNTAGT, per germline. After removal of 7 bases from V and 3 bases from J, the junction contained 9 bases not matched to a gene.

The rearrangement links TRBV6-1 to TRBJ1-2; a possible D gene is TRBD1 (6 bases). V gave up 11 bases and J gave up 8 bases, with 15 bases separating them. The CDR3 is made up of 11 amino acids. The germline CDR1 and CDR2 sequences are MNHNS and SASEGT. CDR3: CALRGGFGYTF. The CDR3, as DNA: TGTGCCCTCCGAGGGGGTTTCGGCTACACCTTC.